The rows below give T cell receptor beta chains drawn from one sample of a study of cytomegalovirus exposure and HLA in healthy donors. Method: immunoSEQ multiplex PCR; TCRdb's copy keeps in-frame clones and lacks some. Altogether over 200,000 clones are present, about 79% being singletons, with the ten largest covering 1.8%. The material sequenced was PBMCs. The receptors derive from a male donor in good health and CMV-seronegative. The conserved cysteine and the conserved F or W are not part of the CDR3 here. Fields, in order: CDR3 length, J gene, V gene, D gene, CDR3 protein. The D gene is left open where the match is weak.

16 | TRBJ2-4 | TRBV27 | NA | ASSLNRRGSLAKNIQY
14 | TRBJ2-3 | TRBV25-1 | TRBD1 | ASTVWTGGSTDTQY
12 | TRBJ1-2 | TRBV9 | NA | ASSVGRSNYGYT
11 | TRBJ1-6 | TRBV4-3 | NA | ASSQDQGSPLH
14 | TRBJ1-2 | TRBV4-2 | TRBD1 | ASSQDFHRGLFGYT
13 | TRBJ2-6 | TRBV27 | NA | ASNLRGFGANVLT
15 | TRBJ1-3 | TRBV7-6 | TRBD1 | ASSLRDRANSGNTIY
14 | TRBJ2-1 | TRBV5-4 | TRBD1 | ASSLPGQGAYNEQF
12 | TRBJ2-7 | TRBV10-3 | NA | AISELSSGYEQY
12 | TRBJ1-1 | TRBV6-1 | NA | ASSELGGMTEAF
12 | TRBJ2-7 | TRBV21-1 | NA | AAPGTGDEYEQY
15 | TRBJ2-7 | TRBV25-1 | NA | ASSEHGKKQVNYEQY
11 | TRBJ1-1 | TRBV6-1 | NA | ASPMQGNTEAF
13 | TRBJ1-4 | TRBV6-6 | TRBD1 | ASSYPGQEAEKLF
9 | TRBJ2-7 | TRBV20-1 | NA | SGARTYEQY
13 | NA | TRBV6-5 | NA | ASSPGTWAPYEQY
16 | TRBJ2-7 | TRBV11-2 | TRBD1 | ASSFDRGRALFPYEQY
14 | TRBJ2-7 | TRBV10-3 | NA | AISESGGTVSYEQY
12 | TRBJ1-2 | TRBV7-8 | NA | ASSLIGRGGGYT
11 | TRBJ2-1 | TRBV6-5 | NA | ASSTYTHNEQF
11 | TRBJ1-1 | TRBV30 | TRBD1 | AWRPTGTTEAF
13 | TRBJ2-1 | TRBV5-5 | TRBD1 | ASSLGQGLTHEQF
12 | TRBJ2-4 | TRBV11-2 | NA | ASSLVGRGNIQY
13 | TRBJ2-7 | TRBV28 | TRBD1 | ASSFRDRVSYEQY
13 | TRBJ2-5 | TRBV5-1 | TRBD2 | ASSPRTSGMETQY
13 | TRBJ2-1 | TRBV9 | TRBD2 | ASSPTGGLYNEQF
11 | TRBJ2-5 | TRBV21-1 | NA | ASSKVLEGTQY
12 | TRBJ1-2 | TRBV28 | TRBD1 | ASFFSGGSGGYT
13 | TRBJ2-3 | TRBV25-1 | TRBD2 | ASKKSGMGTDTQY
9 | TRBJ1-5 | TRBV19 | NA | AGGSNQPQH